Sequencing of this TCR beta chain was carried out in a study of T-cell reconstitution after alpha-beta-depleted transplantation in children. Study outcomes and limitations: About two months after transplant, alpha-beta T cells reportedly came from several hundred expanded graft clones. T-cell numbers and diversity one year post-transplant derived largely from freshly generated T cells. After transplant, high TCRbeta diversity at day 60 in some patients arose from surviving recipient T cells and thymic progenitors.

Germline V gene data show CDR1 as MDHEN and CDR2 as SYDVKM. J gave up 4 bases and V 7 bases, and 9 bases lay outside the gene matches. The CDR3 runs to 14 residues. For TCRbeta, the library was prepared with unique molecular identifiers. TCRdb recomputed calls from the PCR reads with MiXCR, one row per CDR3 protein. The table includes 95,000 to 150,000 distinct CDR3 sequences, more than 20% detected once. About this clonotype: The antigen is undetermined.

This clonotype originated in a male patient between 2 and 15 years old who had a stem cell transplant for chronic granulomatous disease, so the T cells may come from the graft donor. The sample here was PBMCs, mostly from graft donor cells, taken 180 days after TCRalphabeta/CD19-depleted stem cell transplant. This sequence joins TRBV28 and TRBJ2-7; 8 bases align to TRBD1. Here the CDR3 DNA reads TGTGCCAGCAACGACAGGACAGGGAGGTACGAGCAGTACTTC. This codes for CASNDRTGRYEQYF.